This TCR beta chain came from a study of blood T cells in healthy people across ages (dated by TCRdb to the mid-2010s). In terms of the full investigation: In model experiments, template switching captured about one uniquely barcoded TCR beta cDNA molecule for every two T cells. Using deep sequencing normalized with unique cDNA molecular identifiers, the study measured how TCR beta repertoire diversity changes with age. Donors were grouped into four age groups: young (average roughly 16 years), middle-aged (roughly 40), aged (around 60) and long-lived (just over 80). To avoid experimental bias, donors of different ages were spread randomly across the sequencing lanes. For two donors (one aged 18 to 30 and one aged 80 or older), the study analyzed two additional independent replicas of 1 million unique cDNA reads from the same blood draw.

As regards this clonotype: Its antigen remains unidentified. Per-base quality was not reported, and no clone a single base away is much larger than it.

Libraries were built with 5' RACE. The sample was run on an Illumina HiSeq 2500. A second PCR of about 7 to 12 cycles was performed with a sample-barcoded 5' primer and a J-beta primer mix. A unique molecular identifier was introduced onto each TCR beta cDNA molecule by a template-switch 5' adaptor carrying 12 random nucleotides. Each sample yielded at least 3 million CDR3-containing paired-end reads. The Mint cDNA synthesis kit, primed by a TRBC-specific oligonucleotide, was used to synthesize first-strand cDNA from all RNA. Following uracil-DNA glycosylase treatment, all cDNA underwent a first 18-cycle PCR with the universal primers M1SS and BC2_uni_R. The authors' analysis ran thus. For normalization, 1 million high-quality reads were randomly selected from each sample, with every read carrying a distinct molecular identifier. Instead of being binned into consensus sequences, reads that shared molecular identifiers were thrown out. MiTCR, run with a Q25 quality threshold and the strictest error-elimination algorithm, handled CDR3 identification, clonotype clustering and error correction. Lower-bound total TCR beta diversity was estimated with a nonparametric unseen species model using Euler transformation. TCRdb trimmed public reads at Q25 via fastp, called clones via MiXCR and kept in-frame beta chains. One record per CDR3 amino acid sequence lists the most common genes and DNA. TCRdb, not the authors, supplied the V and J calls. The sample has about 1.5 million distinct CDR3 sequences on record, about 43% of them singletons. Clones ranked in the top ten supply roughly 7.9% of the sample.

For CDR1 and CDR2, the germline V gene (reference sequence) lists WNHNN and SYGVQD. Reading from cysteine to phenylalanine, the CDR3 counts 13 amino acids. Kept here is only the CDR3 DNA, which spans 39 bases and is read in frame from base 1. Results the study describes overall, beyond this receptor: Bulk unsorted PBMC profiling prevented conclusive comparison of naive and antigen-experienced compartments. A strong correlation was found between observed TCR beta diversity and the percentage of naive T cells measured by flow cytometry. Compared with the aged group, the long-lived group had more naive CD4+ T cells, fewer expanded clones and increased TCR diversity, a pattern suggesting age selection. Estimates of total diversity based on one million sequenced T cells were considered lower bounds and underestimates. Because donor CMV infection status was unknown, age-related changes in expanded clonotypes were potentially confounded. As age increased, observed TCR beta diversity per million T cells dropped in a roughly linear way, and a significant reduction was already evident by age approximately 40.

The roughly 37 donors, aged about 6 to 95 years, were systemically healthy Caucasian individuals from Russia. Each donor gave about 9.2 milliliters of peripheral blood, drawn into EDTA-treated Vacutainer tubes. Ficoll-Paque density-gradient centrifugation was used to isolate PBMCs, with at least 7 million obtained per sample. Trizol reagent was used to extract total RNA from the PBMCs, yielding at least 6 micrograms per sample. Naive CD45RAhigh/CD27high T cell percentages were measured by flow cytometry on a PBMC aliquot from every donor. Recombination linked TRBV10-1 to TRBJ2-4, with 8 bases matching TRBD2. Matching the DNA end better, TRBJ2-7 makes the J call doubtful. This clonotype was obtained from a young woman in good health. The sequencing input was blood. The CDR3 corresponds to CASSDSGVNEQYF. The DNA reads as follows: TGCGCCAGCAGTGATAGCGGGGTAAACGAGCAGTACTTC.